This T cell receptor beta chain is from a study of T cells after yellow fever vaccination. This clonotype appeared a few times. The antigen is not known. Study findings and constraints: Clonotypes appearing in both CD4 and CD8 compartments existed, and their share was small. After the booster, 95% to 98% of CD4 and about nine tenths of CD8 primary-response clones were re-detected.

TCRdb independently ran MiXCR on the 5' RACE reads; one entry per CDR3 protein. The sample shows 550,000 to 750,000 distinct CDR3 sequences, less than 15% of them seen only once. The CDR3 spans 16 residues. V shed 5 bases, J shed 1 base, and the junction held 4 bases outside the gene matches. CDR1 MNHEY and CDR2 SMNVEV come from the germline V gene (reference sequence). J is TRBJ2-4 and V is TRBV27; 11 bases align to TRBD1. This sequence originates from a man aged 25-45 years who received the YFV17D yellow fever vaccine. The input for sequencing was PBMCs, taken on the day of the yellow fever booster vaccination. The CDR3 DNA sequence: TGTGCCAGCAGTCCCGGACAGGGGGCGGCCAAAAACATTCAGTACTTC. Encoded protein: CASSPGQGAAKNIQYF.